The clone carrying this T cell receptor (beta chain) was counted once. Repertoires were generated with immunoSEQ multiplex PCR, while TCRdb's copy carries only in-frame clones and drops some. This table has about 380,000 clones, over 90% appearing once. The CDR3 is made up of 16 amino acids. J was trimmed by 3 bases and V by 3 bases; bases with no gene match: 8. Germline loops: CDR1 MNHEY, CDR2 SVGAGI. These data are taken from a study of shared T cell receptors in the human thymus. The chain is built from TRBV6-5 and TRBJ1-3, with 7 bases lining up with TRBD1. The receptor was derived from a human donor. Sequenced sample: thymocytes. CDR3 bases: TGTGCCAGCAGTTATCACGACAGGGCTGATGGAAACACCATATATTTT. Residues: CASSYHDRADGNTIYF.